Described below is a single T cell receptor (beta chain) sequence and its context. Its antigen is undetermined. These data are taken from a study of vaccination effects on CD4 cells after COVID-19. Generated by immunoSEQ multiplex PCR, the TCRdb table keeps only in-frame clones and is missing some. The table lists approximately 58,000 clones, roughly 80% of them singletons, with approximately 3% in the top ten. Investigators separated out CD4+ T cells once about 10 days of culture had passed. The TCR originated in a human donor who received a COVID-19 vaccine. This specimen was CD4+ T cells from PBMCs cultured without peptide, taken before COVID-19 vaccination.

This chain's CDR3 is CASSTFASSTDTQYF. In DNA form, the CDR3 reads TGCGCCAGCAGCACCTTCGCCTCGAGCACAGATACGCAGTATTTT. The chain links TRBV5-1 to TRBJ2-3, with D unclear. Trimming removed 4 bases from V and 0 bases from J, with 12 bases in between. This CDR3 has 15 amino acids. Per the germline V gene, CDR1 is SGHRS and CDR2 is YFSETQ.